One sample yielded the 13 T cell receptor beta chains listed below, sequenced in a study of cytomegalovirus exposure and HLA in healthy donors. Amplification used 60 Vbeta primers and 13 Jbeta primers. Repertoires were generated with immunoSEQ multiplex PCR, while TCRdb's copy carries only in-frame clones and drops some. The sample holds about 230,000 clones, 85% to 90% seen once. The sequenced sample consisted of PBMCs. The receptors stem from a human donor in good health.

The rearrangement uses TRBV14 and TRBJ1-1; possibly TRBD1 for D (5 bases). V was cut by 0 bases and J by 3 bases, with 11 bases left in between. This CDR3 comprises 15 residues. In germline, CDR1 is SGHDN, CDR2 FVKESK. CDR3: CASSQDPRGDTEAFF. CDR3 bases: TGTGCCAGCAGCCAAGATCCGCGGGGGGACACTGAAGCTTTCTTT.

The rearrangement links TRBV7-2 to TRBJ2-7, with D possibly TRBD2 on 5 matching bases. The V gene lost 5 bases and the J gene lost 1 base, with 9 bases spanning the gap. The germline V gene has CDR1 SGHTA and CDR2 FQGNSA. The length of the CDR3 is 13 residues. The DNA of the CDR3 is TGTGCCAGCAGCCGTGGACTTTCCTACGAGCAGTACTTC. It yields the protein CASSRGLSYEQYF.

The gene calls are TRBV7-9 and TRBJ2-7; TRBD1 is a possible D gene (6 bases). Germline V gives CDR1 SEHNR, CDR2 FQNEAQ (reference sequence). The CDR3 sequence is 15 residues long. V was clipped by 5 bases and J by 6 bases, with 20 bases between them. CDR3 sequence (DNA): TGTGCCAGCAGCGTGGGACACGGGACACCTACCGAGCAGTACTTC. This sequence encodes CASSVGHGTPTEQYF.

V usage is TRBV7-2 and J usage is TRBJ2-1; D might be TRBD2 (6 bases). Germline loops: CDR1 SGHTA, CDR2 FQGNSA. V gave up 5 bases and J gave up 4 bases, with 21 bases separating them. The CDR3 is 17 amino acids. In nucleotides, the CDR3 is TGTGCCAGCAGCGGAAGCTCTAGCGAGCGGTTTTACAATGAGCAGTTCTTC. As protein: CASSGSSSERFYNEQFF.

The chain has TRBV5-1 and TRBJ2-7, with 7 bases that match TRBD1. V lost 0 bases, J lost 1 base, and 7 bases stayed unmatched. CDR3 size: 16 residues. The germline V gene has CDR1 SGHRS and CDR2 YFSETQ. CDR3 nucleotides: TGCGCCAGCAGCTTGGTTCGGGACAGAGAGTCCTACGAGCAGTACTTC. As protein: CASSLVRDRESYEQYF.

The chain recombines TRBV19 with TRBJ2-1; the match to TRBD2 covers 9 bases. The CDR3 loop spans 15 amino acids. V dropped 4 bases and J dropped 2; count of bases not matched to a gene: 3. Germline CDR1 and CDR2: LNHDA and SQIVND (reference sequence). The CDR3 is CASSTLAGAYNEQFF. The CDR3 nucleotides read TGTGCCAGTAGTACCTTAGCGGGAGCCTACAATGAGCAGTTCTTC.

This clone appeared once. The CDR3 loop reads CASSDPTGGYTF. For the CDR3, the DNA is TGTGCCAGCAGTGACCCAACGGGAGGCTACACCTTC. The chain recombines TRBV2 with TRBJ1-2; D remains unclear. V was clipped by 3 bases and J by 8 bases, with 10 bases between them. CDR1 SNHLY and CDR2 FYNNEI come from the germline V gene. This CDR3 is built from 12 residues.

This clone was observed a handful of times. V usage is TRBV6-5 and J usage is TRBJ1-1; no definite D call. The CDR3 has 11 amino acids. Trimming shortened V by 10 bases and J by 6 bases, and 12 bases separated the two germline ends. Germline lookup yields CDR1 MNHEY and CDR2 SVGAGI. CDR3 loop: CATRGGAEAFF. The DNA for the CDR3 is TGTGCCACCCGAGGAGGCGCTGAAGCTTTCTTT.

CDR3 loop: CASHQGDEQYF. The CDR3 coding sequence is TGTGCCAGCCACCAGGGTGACGAGCAGTACTTC. This chain uses TRBV10-3 with TRBJ2-7; tentative D call: TRBD1 (5 bases). CDR3 length: 11 amino acids. Per the germline V gene, CDR1 is ENHRY and CDR2 is SYGVKD. Trimming shortened V by 10 bases and J by 5 bases, and 12 bases separated the two germline ends.

The chain links TRBV7-2 to TRBJ2-7, with TRBD1 identical over 9 bases. V lost 4 bases to trimming and J lost 3 bases; unmatched junction nucleotides: 10. Germline loops: CDR1 SGHTA, CDR2 FQGNSA. The CDR3 extends over 16 amino acids. The CDR3 spells CASSSETGTGSYEQYF. The CDR3 DNA follows: TGTGCCAGCAGCTCAGAGACCGGGACAGGGAGCTACGAGCAGTACTTC.

This sequence joins TRBV4-1 and TRBJ2-1; 8 bases are shared with TRBD2. After removal of 0 bases from V and 5 bases from J, the junction contained 6 bases not matched to a gene. The CDR3 runs 16 residues. Germline-derived CDR1 and CDR2 are MGHRA and YSYEKL. The CDR3 is CASSQDRTSGHNEQFF. CDR3 DNA: TGCGCCAGCAGCCAAGATCGAACTAGCGGTCACAATGAGCAGTTCTTC.

The gene calls are TRBV7-2 and TRBJ2-2; 9 positions agree with TRBD1. With V trimmed by 4 bases and J by 4 bases, 7 bases remained unmatched. The CDR3 extends over 16 amino acids. Germline V gene sequence: CDR1 SGHTA, CDR2 FQGNSA. The CDR3 is CASSSFGTGLTGELFF. In DNA, the CDR3 is TGTGCCAGCAGCTCGTTCGGGACAGGGCTCACCGGGGAGCTGTTTTTT. Supplemented by reference TRBV7-2 and TRBJ2-2, the full variable domain reads GAGVSQSPSNKVTEKGKDVELRCDPISGHTALYWYRQSLGQGLEFLIYFQGNSAPDKSGLPSDRFSAERTGGSVSTLTIQRTQQEDSAVYLCASSSFGTGLTGELFFGEGSRLTVL.

This chain joins TRBV4-1 and TRBJ2-1; D perhaps matches TRBD1 (8 bases). From germline, CDR1 is MGHRA and CDR2 YSYEKL. Trimming left V 1 base short and J 6 bases short, with 22 bases between. CDR3 size: 18 residues. In nucleotides, the CDR3 is TGCGCCAGCAGCCAAGTTCTTCAGCGGGACAGGCCTTTCAATGAGCAGTTCTTC. Translated: CASSQVLQRDRPFNEQFF.